This T cell receptor (beta chain) was retrieved from a study of glioma-infiltrating T cells. With respect to this clonotype: No antigen is known for it.

Findings of the study overall: Tissue and blood shared very few CDR3 sequences. Gliomas, especially low-grade, showed above-expected tissue-blood divergence; non-neoplastic patients showed below.

TCR alpha and beta CDR3 regions were amplified from RNA using iRepertoire nested multiplex PCR. For one-step reverse transcription and amplification, roughly 95-450 ng of tissue mRNA or PBMC total RNA was used. TCRdb independently ran MiXCR on the multiplex PCR reads; one entry per CDR3 protein. The top ten clones hold more than 15% of a sample with over 130,000 distinct CDR3 sequences, about two fifths of them seen once. The TCR sequence derives from a human donor with low-grade glioma or glioblastoma, undergoing nonglioma brain surgery, or in good health (not recorded which). Source material: glioma tissue, nonneoplastic brain tissue, or PBMCs (not recorded which).

CDR3 region: CASTETGVKIYEQYF. The CDR3 DNA reads TGTGCCAGCACCGAGACAGGGGTTAAAATCTACGAGCAGTACTTC. The rearrangement joins TRBV28 to TRBJ2-7; 8 bases are a match to TRBD1. Germline CDR1 and CDR2: MDHEN and SYDVKM. This CDR3 comprises 15 residues. V lost 7 bases, J lost 3 bases, and 11 bases stayed unmatched.